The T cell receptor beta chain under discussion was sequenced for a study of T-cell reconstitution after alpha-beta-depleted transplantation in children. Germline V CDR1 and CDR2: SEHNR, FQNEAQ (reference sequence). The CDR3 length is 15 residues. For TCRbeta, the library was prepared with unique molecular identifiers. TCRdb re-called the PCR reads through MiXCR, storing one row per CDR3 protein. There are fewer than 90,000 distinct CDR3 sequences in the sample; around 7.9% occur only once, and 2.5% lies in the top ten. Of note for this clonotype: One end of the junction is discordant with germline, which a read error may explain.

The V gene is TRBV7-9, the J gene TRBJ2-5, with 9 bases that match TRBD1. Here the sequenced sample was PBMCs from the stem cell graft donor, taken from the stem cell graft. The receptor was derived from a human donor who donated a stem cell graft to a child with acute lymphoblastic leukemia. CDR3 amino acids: CASSLGQGDQDTQYF. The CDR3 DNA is TGTGCCAGCAGCTTGGGACAGGGCGATCAAGATACCCAGTACTTC.